Reported below is one TCR beta chain. The antigen is not known. The data stem from a study of T cell repertoires in cytomegalovirus infection. V was cut by 3 bases and J by 12 bases, with 13 bases left in between. CDR3 length: 12 residues. Germline V lookup: CDR1 SGHDT, CDR2 YYEEEE. TCRdb independently ran MiXCR on the reads; one entry per CDR3 protein. The sample has hundreds of thousands of distinct CDR3 sequences, roughly 28% seen once. V usage is TRBV5-6 and J usage is TRBJ2-1; unclear D gene. The origin of this receptor is a human donor in good health (CMV status not recorded). Some clones in this sample may be carry-over from other donors' samples. Specimen: cultured PBMCs, collected from culture after CMV antigen stimulation. Written as DNA, the CDR3 is TGTGCCAGCAGCTCTATGAAACGGAGGCAGTTCTTC. This sequence encodes CASSSMKRRQFF.